What follows is one TCR beta chain and its context. The sample is drawn from a study of blood T cell repertoires in COVID-19. Study details: In each case, the material was cDNA or gDNA derived from T cells, B-cell-depleted T cells, or PBMCs.

Recruitment covered over 20 US areas and drew participants whose ages spanned roughly 18 to 100 years. Cohort placement rested on clinical history that participants reported themselves. The V gene end was trimmed by 4 bases and the J gene end by 0 bases; junction bases not matched to a gene: 0. The germline V gene has CDR1 SGHTA and CDR2 FQGNSA. This CDR3 spans 13 amino acids. In the authors' workflow: Nucleated cell counts were estimated from reference gene primer amplification. Method: immunoSEQ multiplex PCR; TCRdb's copy keeps in-frame clones and lacks some. D and trimming come from the DNA, and the V and J calls and clone size come from that table. Here the sample spans about 300,000 clones, roughly nine tenths being singletons.

The sample taken for sequencing was PBMCs or T cells enriched from blood (not recorded which). The chain has TRBV7-2 and TRBJ2-7; 7 bases match TRBD2. The sequence derives from a woman aged 18-30 years who had recovered from COVID-19. DNA for the CDR3: TGTGCCAGCAGCTCTAGCGGCTCCTACGAGCAGTACTTC. Its protein product is CASSSSGSYEQYF.